This is a list of T cell receptor beta chains from one sample in a study of CD8 T cells in ankylosing spondylitis. MiXCR, applied by TCRdb to the 5' RACE reads, yields one record per CDR3 protein. Among fewer than 550,000 distinct CDR3 sequences listed, 5.3% were seen once. The sample consisted of blood, either unsorted or a sorted T cell fraction (not recorded which). All receptors derive from a male donor with ankylosing spondylitis. CDR3s include the opening cysteine and the closing phenylalanine or tryptophan. A D gene is named only where the DNA matches it firmly. For some rows the clone size is stated as once, few or many, or as a class when expanded; others skip it.

D gene	V gene	clone size	J gene	CDR3 length	CDR3 DNA	CDR3 protein
-	TRBV5-1	many	TRBJ2-7	11	TGCGCCAGCTCCATGGGGCTCGAGCAGTACTTC	CASSMGLEQYF
TRBD2	TRBV5-1	-	TRBJ2-1	17	TGCGCCAGCAGCTCGGGACTAGCGGGGGGCTCCTACAATGAGCAGTTCTTC	CASSSGLAGGSYNEQFF
-	TRBV27	few	TRBJ2-7	15	TGTGCCAGCAGTCCCCACACCAAGGTGGACCACGAGCAGTACTTC	CASSPHTKVDHEQYF
-	TRBV5-1	many	TRBJ2-3	14	TGCGCCAGCAGCTTGGGTGCCGGCACAGATACGCAGTATTTT	CASSLGAGTDTQYF
-	TRBV12-3/TRBV12-4	many	TRBJ1-6	12	TGTGCCAGCAGTGCCGGGACAAAAGTCCTCCACTTT	CASSAGTKVLHF
-	TRBV5-1	many	TRBJ2-5	13	TGCGCCAGCAGCTATGACAGCCAAGAGACCCAGTACTTC	CASSYDSQETQYF
-	TRBV4-2	many	TRBJ1-1	15	TGTGCCAGCAGCCACCCCCGGGGACTGGGCACTGAAGCTTTCTTT	CASSHPRGLGTEAFF
TRBD1	TRBV10-3	many	TRBJ1-1	13	TGTGCCATCAGTGAGAGGACAGGGACTGAAGCTTTCTTT	CAISERTGTEAFF
-	TRBV27	many	TRBJ1-1	13	TGTGCCTGCCGGTGGTCAGGCGGCACTGAAGCTTTCTTT	CACRWSGGTEAFF
-	TRBV10-3	many	TRBJ1-4	14	TGTGCCATCAGTGACCGAGGGAATAATGAAAAACTGTTTTTT	CAISDRGNNEKLFF